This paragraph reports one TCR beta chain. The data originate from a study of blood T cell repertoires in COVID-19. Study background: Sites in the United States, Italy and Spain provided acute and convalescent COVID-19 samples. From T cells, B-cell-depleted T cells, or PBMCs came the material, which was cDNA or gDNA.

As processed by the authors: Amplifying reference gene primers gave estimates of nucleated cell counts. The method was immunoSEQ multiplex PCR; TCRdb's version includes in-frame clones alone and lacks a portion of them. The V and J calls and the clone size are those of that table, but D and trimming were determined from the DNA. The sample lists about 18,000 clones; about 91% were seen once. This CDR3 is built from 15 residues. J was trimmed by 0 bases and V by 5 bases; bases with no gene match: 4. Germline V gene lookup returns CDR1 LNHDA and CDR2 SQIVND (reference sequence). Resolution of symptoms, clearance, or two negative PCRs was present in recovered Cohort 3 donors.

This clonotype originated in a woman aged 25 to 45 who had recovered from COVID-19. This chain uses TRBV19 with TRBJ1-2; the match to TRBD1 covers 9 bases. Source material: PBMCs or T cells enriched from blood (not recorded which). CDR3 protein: CASSQGQGTNYGYTF. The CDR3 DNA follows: TGTGCCAGTAGTCAGGGACAGGGAACTAACTATGGCTACACCTTC. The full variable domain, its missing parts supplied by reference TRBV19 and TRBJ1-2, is DGGITQSPKYLFRKEGQNVTLSCEQNLNHDAMYWYRQDPGQGLRLIYYSQIVNDFQKGDIAEGYSVSREKKESFPLTVTSAQKNPTAFYLCASSQGQGTNYGYTFGSGTRLTVV.